These 28 T cell receptor beta chains came from one sample sequenced in a study of T-cell reconstitution after alpha-beta-depleted transplantation in children. This sample's TCRbeta library carried unique molecular identifier barcodes. MiXCR, run by TCRdb on the PCR reads, gives a single entry per CDR3 protein. Of 400,000 to 500,000 distinct CDR3 sequences listed, 11% are singletons. The sequencing used PBMCs from the stem cell graft donor, collected from the stem cell graft. These receptors all come from a human donor who donated a stem cell graft to a child with acute myeloid leukemia.

This clonotype appeared a few times. The chain has TRBV12-3 or TRBV12-4 and TRBJ1-2; the D is unclear. Trimming stripped 3 bases from V and 8 bases from J, with 10 bases between. The CDR3 is made up of 12 amino acids. CDR3 DNA: TGTGCCAGCAGTTTGTCATCGGGCGGCTACACCTTC. Amino acid sequence: CASSLSSGGYTF.

This clonotype was seen a few times. The chain links TRBV7-3 to TRBJ1-1, with D uncertain. The CDR3 has 17 residues. The germline CDR1 and CDR2 sequences are SGHTA and FQGTGA. Trimming pared 4 bases from V and 0 bases from J, leaving 18 bases between. CDR3 region: CASSSSPPSSMNTEAFF. Here the CDR3 DNA reads TGTGCCAGCAGCTCAAGCCCCCCGAGTTCCATGAACACTGAAGCTTTCTTT.

This clonotype was found many times. V and J are TRBV29-1 and TRBJ2-3; TRBD1 is a possible D gene (5 bases). CDR1 is SQVTM and CDR2 is ANQGSEA in the germline V gene. The CDR3 has 12 residues. V lost 5 bases and J 0 bases, leaving 6 bases between the germline ends. CDR3 loop: CSVQGSTDTQYF. CDR3 DNA: TGCAGCGTTCAGGGCAGCACAGATACGCAGTATTTT.

This clonotype was seen a few times. CDR3 sequence reads: CASSWDRANTEAFF. The DNA for the CDR3 is TGCGCCAGCAGCTGGGACAGGGCGAACACTGAAGCTTTCTTT. The V call is TRBV5-1, the J call TRBJ1-1; 9 bases fit TRBD1. Trimming removed 3 bases from V and 1 base from J; junction bases left unmatched: 1. Germline loops: CDR1 SGHRS, CDR2 YFSETQ. The CDR3 spans 14 residues.

This clonotype was recorded many times. The chain combines TRBV6-6 with TRBJ1-1, with 7 bases aligning to TRBD1. CDR1 MNHNY and CDR2 SVGAGI come from the germline V gene (reference sequence). This CDR3 contains 12 residues. With V trimmed by 2 bases and J by 8 bases, 2 bases remained unmatched. The chain's CDR3 is CASSYGTAEAFF. CDR3 DNA: TGTGCCAGCAGTTACGGGACAGCCGAAGCTTTCTTT.

V is TRBV24-1 and J is TRBJ2-3; TRBD2 aligns across 10 bases. In germline, CDR1 is KGHDR, CDR2 SFDVKD. The junction had 13 bases not matched to a gene; V was cut back by 3 bases and J by 2 bases. CDR3 length equals 19 residues. The CDR3 sequence: CATSDTSGAYSRHTDTQYF. In DNA form, the CDR3 reads TGTGCCACCAGTGATACTAGCGGGGCCTACTCCCGCCACACAGATACGCAGTATTTT.

V usage is TRBV9 and J usage is TRBJ1-4, with D maybe TRBD1 (6 bases). The germline CDR1 and CDR2 sequences are SGDLS and YYNGEE. V was shortened by 4 bases and J by 9 bases, with 19 bases between the two germline ends. The CDR3 is 15 amino acids. The CDR3 nucleotides read TGTGCCAGCAGCCCCCACCTCAGGGGAGCGCAAAAACTGTTTTTT. Its protein is CASSPHLRGAQKLFF.

This clonotype has only a few counts. The chain recombines TRBV5-1 with TRBJ2-2; 9 bases are a match to TRBD2. The V segment lost 4 bases and the J segment 4 bases; nucleotides outside the gene matches: 2. Germline lookup yields CDR1 SGHRS and CDR2 YFSETQ. CDR3 size: 14 residues. The CDR3 spells CASSPGLATGELFF. As DNA, the CDR3 is TGCGCCAGCAGCCCGGGACTAGCCACCGGGGAGCTGTTTTTT.

Concerning this clonotype: This may be a read error, as it is one base from a much larger clone. This rearrangement joins TRBV29-1 to TRBJ2-5; 7 bases are a match to TRBD1. The length of the CDR3 is 15 residues. The germline V gene encodes CDR1 SQVTM and CDR2 ANQGSEA. The V and J ends lost 6 bases and 4 bases, in that order; junction bases with no gene match: 14. The CDR3 is CSVRHNRGRGETQYF. CDR3 in DNA: TGCAGCGTCCGCCATAACAGGGGTCGGGGAGAGACCCAGTACTTC. Full variable domain (outside the CDR3, taken from reference TRBV29-1 and TRBJ2-5): SAVISQKPSRDICQRGTSLTIQCQVDSQVTMMFWYRQQPGQSLTLIATANQGSEATYESGFVIDKFPISRPNLTFSTLTVSNMSPEDSSIYLCSVRHNRGRGETQYFGPGTRLLVL.

Concerning this clonotype itself: Compared with germline, one end of the junction differs, possibly owing to a read error. V and J are TRBV29-1 and TRBJ1-6, with D perhaps TRBD1 (5 bases). The CDR3 contains 14 residues. Germline V gene lookup returns CDR1 SQVTM and CDR2 ANQGSEA. CDR3 protein: CSVAQGPYDSPLHF. In DNA form, the CDR3 reads TGCAGCGTTGCCCAGGGACCCTATGATTCACCCCTCCACTTT.

The rearrangement joins TRBV29-1 to TRBJ2-1; 14 bases fit TRBD2. This CDR3 has 13 residues. Germline CDR1 SQVTM, CDR2 ANQGSEA. With V trimmed by 7 bases and J by 9 bases, 5 bases remained unmatched. In DNA form, the CDR3 reads TGCAGCGCGACTAGCGGGAGGGGGGGTGAGCAGTTCTTC. Its protein product is CSATSGRGGEQFF.

A few counts support this clonotype. This sequence joins TRBV10-3 and TRBJ2-1, with 9 bases lining up with TRBD2. The CDR3 is made up of 15 amino acids. Germline CDR1 ENHRY, CDR2 SYGVKD. Trimming removed 2 bases from V and 4 bases from J; junction bases left unmatched: 3. CDR3 in amino acids: CAISETSGPYNEQFF. The CDR3, as DNA: TGTGCCATCAGTGAGACTAGCGGGCCGTACAATGAGCAGTTCTTC.

This clonotype was found a few times. The chain uses TRBV5-1 and TRBJ1-2; TRBD1 matches 9 bases. This CDR3 comprises 15 residues. J gave up 3 bases and V 5 bases, and 8 bases lay outside the gene matches. Germline V gene sequence: CDR1 SGHRS, CDR2 YFSETQ. CDR3 in amino acids: CASRTGTGTHYGYTF. The DNA for the CDR3 is TGCGCCAGCAGAACTGGGACAGGGACCCACTATGGCTACACCTTC.

This clonotype occurred a few times. The chain has TRBV7-3 and TRBJ2-5; no firm D call. The CDR3 is 13 residues long. Germline loops: CDR1 SGHTA, CDR2 FQGTGA. Trimming took off 2 bases at V and 4 bases at J, with 8 bases between the two ends. For the CDR3, the DNA is TGTGCCAGCAGCTTATCAAATTCAGAGACCCAGTACTTC. Translation: CASSLSNSETQYF.

This clonotype has a count of ten or more. This chain connects TRBV6-1 to TRBJ2-5; the D gene is possibly TRBD2 (5 bases). Trimming removed 5 bases at V and 7 bases at J, with 20 bases between. Germline CDR1 is MNHNS and CDR2 is SASEGT. This CDR3 is built from 15 residues. CDR3: CASSPGFDGKWTQYF. The DNA of the CDR3 is TGTGCCAGCAGTCCCGGATTCGACGGGAAGTGGACCCAGTACTTC.

This rearrangement joins TRBV7-2 to TRBJ2-1; no clear D. The CDR3 runs 12 residues. The germline V and J ends were trimmed by 2 bases and 12 bases, with 11 bases remaining between them. The germline V gene encodes CDR1 SGHTA and CDR2 FQGNSA. CDR3 DNA: TGTGCCAGCAGCTTACGTATAGGGTCGCAGTTCTTC. Its protein is CASSLRIGSQFF.

This clonotype was recorded a few times. CDR3 sequence (DNA): TGCAGTGCCATGGACAGGGCTTCCTCCTACGAGCAGTACGTC. Its protein product is CSAMDRASSYEQYV. This chain connects TRBV20-1 to TRBJ2-7, with TRBD1 identical over 8 bases. The V segment lost 6 bases and the J segment 0 bases; nucleotides outside the gene matches: 7. The CDR3 is made up of 14 amino acids. In germline, CDR1 is DFQATT, CDR2 SNEGSKA (reference sequence).

The CDR3 DNA reads TGTGCCAGCAGCCCAGTACCGGTAGCGGGGGGGTACAATGAGCAGTTCTTC. Encoded protein: CASSPVPVAGGYNEQFF. The chain couples TRBV7-2 to TRBJ2-1; 11 bases map to TRBD2. The V gene's germline CDR1 is SGHTA and CDR2 FQGNSA. This CDR3 has 17 residues. The ends lost 5 bases at V and 4 bases at J; junction bases unmatched: 10.

A few counts support this clonotype. The chain uses TRBV7-2 and TRBJ2-3; the D is unclear. Trimming cost V 7 bases and J 2 bases, with 13 bases left between them. This CDR3 region has 14 residues. The germline V gene has CDR1 SGHTA and CDR2 FQGNSA. The chain's CDR3 is CASNLGTATDTQYF. CDR3 coding DNA: TGTGCCAGCAATCTCGGCACGGCCACAGATACGCAGTATTTT.

The chain uses TRBV5-4 and TRBJ1-1; D possibly corresponds to TRBD1 (5 bases). The V gene's germline CDR1 is SGHNT and CDR2 YYREEE (reference sequence). The CDR3 sequence is 14 residues long. With 4 bases removed from V and 4 bases from J, the gap between germline ends came to 14 bases. CDR3 nucleotides: TGTGCCAGCAGCCCCCCGGGACTCCCCACTGAAGCTTTCTTT. This gives the protein CASSPPGLPTEAFF.

The V call is TRBV7-9, the J call TRBJ2-7; D remains unclear. Deletions cut 0 bases from V and 3 bases from J, with 6 bases between. The CDR3 runs 13 residues. Looked up from germline, CDR1 is SEHNR and CDR2 is FQNEAQ (reference sequence). The CDR3 region is CASSLAMDYEQYF. The CDR3 DNA is TGTGCCAGCAGCTTAGCAATGGACTACGAGCAGTACTTC. Using reference TRBV7-9 and TRBJ2-7 for the parts outside the CDR3, the full variable domain is DTGVSQNPRHKITKRGQNVTFRCDPISEHNRLYWYRQTLGQGPEFLTYFQNEAQLEKSRLLSDRFSAERPKGSFSTLEIQRTEQGDSAMYLCASSLAMDYEQYFGPGTRLTVT.

This clonotype has a handful of counts. This rearrangement joins TRBV6-5 to TRBJ2-2; D call uncertain. This CDR3 has 13 amino acids. V was clipped by 0 bases and J by 4 bases, with 3 bases between them. Germline V gene lookup returns CDR1 MNHEY and CDR2 SVGAGI. The CDR3 here is CASSYSLTGELFF. CDR3 nucleotide sequence: TGTGCCAGCAGTTACTCGCTCACCGGGGAGCTGTTTTTT.

This clonotype was counted between two and nine times. The chain carries TRBV29-1 and TRBJ2-5; 11 bases are shared with TRBD1. Per germline, CDR1 SQVTM and CDR2 ANQGSEA. With V trimmed by 4 bases and J by 4 bases, 5 bases remained unmatched. This CDR3 comprises 14 residues. The CDR3 is CSVVWTGGVETQYF. The CDR3 DNA follows: TGCAGCGTTGTGTGGACAGGGGGCGTAGAGACCCAGTACTTC.

Worth noting for this clonotype: The CDR3 ends on some other residue instead of the conserved phenylalanine or tryptophan, so this is likely a read error. The CDR3 region is CSARVRGPDTQYL. CDR3 DNA sequence: TGCAGTGCTAGAGTGCGGGGACCAGATACGCAGTATTTG. The rearrangement joins TRBV20-1 to TRBJ2-3; perhaps TRBD2 as D (6 bases). This CDR3 has 13 residues. Trimming removed 1 base from V and 4 bases from J, with 9 bases in between. Germline assignment: CDR1 DFQATT and CDR2 SNEGSKA (reference sequence).

This clonotype was counted at least ten times. This chain connects TRBV6-1 to TRBJ2-1; D perhaps matches TRBD2 (6 bases). This CDR3 is 16 amino acids long. CDR1 is MNHNS and CDR2 is SASEGT in the germline V gene. V lost 7 bases and J lost 5, with 21 bases in between. The CDR3 loop is CASTQGDFRRDNEQFF. DNA of the CDR3: TGTGCCAGCACTCAAGGGGACTTCCGTCGCGACAATGAGCAGTTCTTC.

This clonotype was counted a few times. The gene calls are TRBV29-1 and TRBJ2-7; a possible D gene is TRBD1 (5 bases). This CDR3 is built from 11 residues. The ends were cut back, 4 bases at V and 2 bases at J, with 6 bases in the middle. CDR1 is SQVTM, CDR2 ANQGSEA, per germline. CDR3 coding DNA: TGCAGCGTTGCAGGGCCCTACGAGCAGTACTTC. It yields the protein CSVAGPYEQYF.

The rearrangement uses TRBV20-1 and TRBJ2-5; perhaps TRBD2 as D (6 bases). V gave up 6 bases and J gave up 5 bases, with 16 bases separating them. Germline lookup yields CDR1 DFQATT and CDR2 SNEGSKA (reference sequence). The CDR3 is 13 amino acids. The CDR3 nucleotides read TGCAGTGCCCCGGGAGCAACGGGGGAGACCCAGTACTTC. This encodes CSAPGATGETQYF.

This clonotype turned up a few times. As DNA, the CDR3 is TGTGCCAGCAGTGGCCCCGGGACAGCGTTAACAGATACGCAGTATTTT. It translates to CASSGPGTALTDTQYF. The J gene is TRBJ2-3, the V gene TRBV25-1; 7 bases are a match to TRBD1. Germline CDR1 MGHDK, CDR2 SYGVNS. The CDR3 is 16 amino acids. The V gene end was trimmed by 4 bases and the J gene end by 3 bases; junction bases not matched to a gene: 10.